A selection of T cell receptor beta chains follows, all from one sample in a study of immune heterogeneity within non-small cell lung tumors. TCRdb fed the multiplex PCR reads into MiXCR, producing one record per CDR3 protein. This table holds roughly 4,000 distinct CDR3 sequences, less than 25% found once. Sequenced: lung tumor tissue. The receptors derive from a middle-aged man with non-small cell lung cancer. The CDR3 runs from the conserved cysteine through the conserved F or W. A D gene is named only where the DNA matches it firmly. Clone size is shown for a subset of rows, as once, few, many or a class of expanded clone.

>many|TRBV20-1|TRBJ2-3|TRBD2
CSIRLAESTDTQYF
TGCAGTATTCGACTAGCGGAAAGCACAGATACGCAGTATTTT
>medium-sized|TRBV20-1|TRBJ1-2|.
CSARIGGAVANYGYTF
TGCAGTGCTAGGATCGGAGGGGCCGTAGCTAACTATGGCTACACCTTC
>medium-sized|TRBV19|TRBJ2-1|.
CASTKTVAPNNEQFF
TGTGCCAGTACCAAGACGGTAGCGCCGAACAATGAGCAGTTCTTC
>medium-sized|TRBV28|TRBJ2-5|TRBD1
CASRAPGQGLRETQYF
TGTGCCAGCAGGGCTCCGGGACAGGGGCTTAGGGAGACCCAGTACTTC
>.|TRBV5-4|TRBJ2-7|.
CASRRLGEEQYF
TGTGCCAGCAGACGTCTGGGTGAGGAGCAGTACTTC
>medium-sized|TRBV28|TRBJ1-4|TRBD1
CASSDRDSNEKLFF
TGTGCCAGCAGTGACCGGGACAGTAATGAAAAACTGTTTTTT
>medium-sized|TRBV20-1|TRBJ2-2|.
CSARGGTANTGELFF
TGCAGTGCTAGAGGGGGGACCGCGAACACCGGGGAGCTGTTTTTT
>medium-sized|TRBV20-1|TRBJ1-1|.
CSAIDPRVNTEAFF
TGCAGTGCTATAGACCCCAGGGTGAACACTGAAGCTTTCTTT
>many|TRBV3-1|TRBJ2-7|TRBD1
CASSLVGTGLGEQYF
TGTGCCAGCAGCCTAGTCGGGACAGGGCTCGGGGAGCAGTACTTC
>medium-sized|TRBV20-1|TRBJ2-7|.
CSATKTAVVDEQYF
TGCAGTGCAACCAAGACCGCCGTAGTCGACGAGCAGTACTTC